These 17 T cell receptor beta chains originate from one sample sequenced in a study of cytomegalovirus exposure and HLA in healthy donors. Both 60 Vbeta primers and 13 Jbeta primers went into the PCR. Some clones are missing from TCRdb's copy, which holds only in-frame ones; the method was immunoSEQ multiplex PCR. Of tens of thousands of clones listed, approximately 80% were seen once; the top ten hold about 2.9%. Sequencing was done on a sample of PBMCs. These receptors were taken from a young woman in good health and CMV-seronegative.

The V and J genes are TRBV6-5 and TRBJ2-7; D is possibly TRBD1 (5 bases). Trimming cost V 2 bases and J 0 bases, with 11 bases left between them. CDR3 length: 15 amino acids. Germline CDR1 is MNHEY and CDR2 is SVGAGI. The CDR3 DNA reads TGTGCCAGCAGTTACACAGGATATAGCTCCTACGAGCAGTACTTC. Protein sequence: CASSYTGYSSYEQYF.

The DNA for the CDR3 is TGTGCCAGCTCACCTCCAGGGGGATATCAGCCCCAGCATTTT. It encodes CASSPPGGYQPQHF. This chain connects TRBV18 to TRBJ1-5; TRBD1 aligns across 7 bases. The CDR3 is made up of 14 amino acids. CDR1 and CDR2 from the germline V gene are KGHSH and LQKENI. Germline trimming cut 3 bases from V and 5 bases from J; bases unmatched to any gene: 4.

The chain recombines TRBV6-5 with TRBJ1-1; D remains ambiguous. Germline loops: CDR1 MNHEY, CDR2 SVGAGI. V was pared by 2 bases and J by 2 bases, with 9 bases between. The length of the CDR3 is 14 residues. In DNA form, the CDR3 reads TGTGCCAGCAGTTACACAACAATAAACACTGAAGCTTTCTTT. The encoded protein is CASSYTTINTEAFF.

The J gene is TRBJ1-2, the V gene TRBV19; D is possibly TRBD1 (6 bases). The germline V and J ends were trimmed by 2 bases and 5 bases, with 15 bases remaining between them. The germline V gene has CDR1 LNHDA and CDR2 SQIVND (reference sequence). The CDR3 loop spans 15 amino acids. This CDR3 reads CASSIKQGIIYGYTF. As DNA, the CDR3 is TGTGCCAGTAGTATAAAACAGGGAATTATATATGGCTACACCTTC.

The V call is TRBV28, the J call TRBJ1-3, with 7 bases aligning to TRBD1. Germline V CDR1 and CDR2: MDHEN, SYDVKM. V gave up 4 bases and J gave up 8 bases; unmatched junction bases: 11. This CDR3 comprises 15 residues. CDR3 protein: CASSSQGGPVDTIYF. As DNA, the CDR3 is TGTGCCAGCAGTTCTCAGGGGGGACCGGTGGACACCATATATTTT.

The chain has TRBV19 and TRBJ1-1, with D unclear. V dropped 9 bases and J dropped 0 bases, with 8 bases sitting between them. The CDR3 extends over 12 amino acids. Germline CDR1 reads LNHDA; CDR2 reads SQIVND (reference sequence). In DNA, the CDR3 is TGTGCCAGCATGGCAGTGAACACTGAAGCTTTCTTT. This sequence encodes CASMAVNTEAFF.

As DNA, the CDR3 is TGTGCCAGCAGTTTATCAGGGGGCCCTGGAAACACCATATATTTT. It translates to CASSLSGGPGNTIYF. V gene TRBV27 combines with J gene TRBJ1-3; 7 nucleotides match TRBD1. CDR1 is MNHEY, CDR2 SMNVEV, per germline (reference sequence). This CDR3 region has 15 residues. J gave up 2 bases and V 0 bases, and 1 base lay outside the gene matches.

CDR3 coding DNA: TGTGCCAGCAGCCGCACACCGGGGGGGAACAATGAGCAGTTCTTC. Residues: CASSRTPGGNNEQFF. The chain uses TRBV4-2 and TRBJ2-1; 8 bases are a match to TRBD2. The CDR3 length is 15 residues. Germline trimming cut 4 bases from V and 5 bases from J; bases unmatched to any gene: 7. The V gene's germline CDR1 is LGHNA and CDR2 YNFKEQ.

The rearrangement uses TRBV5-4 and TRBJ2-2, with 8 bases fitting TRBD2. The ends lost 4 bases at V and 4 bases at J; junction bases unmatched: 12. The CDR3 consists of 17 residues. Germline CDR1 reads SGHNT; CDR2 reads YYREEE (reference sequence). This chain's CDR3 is CASSQRSGGKLTGELFF. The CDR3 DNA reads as TGTGCCAGCAGCCAGAGATCGGGGGGGAAACTCACCGGGGAGCTGTTTTTT. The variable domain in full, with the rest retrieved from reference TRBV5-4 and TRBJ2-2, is ETGVTQSPTHLIKTRGQQVTLRCSSQSGHNTVSWYQQALGQGPQFIFQYYREEENGRGNFPPRFSGLQFPNYSSELNVNALELDDSALYLCASSQRSGGKLTGELFFGEGSRLTVL.

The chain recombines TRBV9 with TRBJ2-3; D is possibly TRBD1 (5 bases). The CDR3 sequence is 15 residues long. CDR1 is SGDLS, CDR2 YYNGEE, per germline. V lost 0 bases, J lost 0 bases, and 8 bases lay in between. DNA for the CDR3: TGTGCCAGCAGCGTAGCTGACAGAAGCACAGATACGCAGTATTTT. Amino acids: CASSVADRSTDTQYF.

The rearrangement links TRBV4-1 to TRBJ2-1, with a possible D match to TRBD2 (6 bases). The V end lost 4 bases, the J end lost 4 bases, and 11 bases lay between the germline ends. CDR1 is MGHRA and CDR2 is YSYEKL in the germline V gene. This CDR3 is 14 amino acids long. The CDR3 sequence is CASSRLTSYNEQFF. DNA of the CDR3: TGCGCCAGCAGCCGGTTGACTAGTTACAATGAGCAGTTCTTC.

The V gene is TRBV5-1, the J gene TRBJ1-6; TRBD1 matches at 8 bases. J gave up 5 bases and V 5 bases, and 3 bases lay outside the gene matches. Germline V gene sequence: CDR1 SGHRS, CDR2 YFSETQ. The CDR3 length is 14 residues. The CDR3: CASRRDRNNSPLHF. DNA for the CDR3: TGCGCCAGCAGAAGGGACAGGAATAATTCACCCCTCCACTTT.

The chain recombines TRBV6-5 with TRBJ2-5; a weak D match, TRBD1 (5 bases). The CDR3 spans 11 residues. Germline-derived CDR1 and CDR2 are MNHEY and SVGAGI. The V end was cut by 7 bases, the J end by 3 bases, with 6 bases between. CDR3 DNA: TGTGCCAGCATGACAGAAGAGACCCAGTACTTC. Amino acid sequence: CASMTEETQYF.

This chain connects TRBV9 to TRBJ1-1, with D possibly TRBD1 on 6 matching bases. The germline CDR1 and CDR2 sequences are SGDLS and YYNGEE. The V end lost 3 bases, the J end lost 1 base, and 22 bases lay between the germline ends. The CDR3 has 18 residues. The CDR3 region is CASSGGIIKRDKNTEAFF. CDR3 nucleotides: TGTGCCAGCAGCGGGGGGATAATAAAACGGGACAAGAACACTGAAGCTTTCTTT.

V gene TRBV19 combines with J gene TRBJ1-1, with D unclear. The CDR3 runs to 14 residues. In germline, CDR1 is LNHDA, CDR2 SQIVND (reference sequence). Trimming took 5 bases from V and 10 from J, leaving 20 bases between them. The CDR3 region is CASSPSLDSSGAFF. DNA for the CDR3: TGTGCCAGTAGTCCATCACTAGATTCTTCTGGAGCTTTCTTT.

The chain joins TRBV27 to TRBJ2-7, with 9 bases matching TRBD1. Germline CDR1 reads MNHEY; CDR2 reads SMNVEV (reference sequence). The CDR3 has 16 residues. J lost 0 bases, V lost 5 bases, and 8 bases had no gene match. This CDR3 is CASSPRQGVFSYEQYF. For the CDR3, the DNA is TGTGCCAGCAGTCCCCGACAGGGGGTCTTCTCCTACGAGCAGTACTTC.

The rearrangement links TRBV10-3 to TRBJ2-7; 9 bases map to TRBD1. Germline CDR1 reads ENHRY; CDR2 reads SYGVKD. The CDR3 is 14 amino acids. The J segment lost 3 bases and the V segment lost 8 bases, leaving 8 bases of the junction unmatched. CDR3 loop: CAIRGTGQGYEQYF. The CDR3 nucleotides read TGTGCCATCCGTGGCACGGGACAGGGCTACGAGCAGTACTTC.